This TCR beta chain was captured in a study of CD8+CD57+ T cells in acquired aplastic anemia. Overall study context: Sorting CD4+ and CD8+ cells gave DNA averaging approximately 2.9 ug.

Losses at the gene ends were 5 bases for V and 2 bases for J; bases not matched to a gene: 4. The CDR3 loop spans 15 amino acids. Genomic DNA was employed as the template in profiling TCR beta VDJ and CDR3. In TCRdb, the reads were re-called with MiXCR into one record per CDR3 protein. The sample records more than 150,000 distinct CDR3 sequences, around 50% being singletons. Sequenced patients had shown CD8+CD57+ cell expansion by flow cytometry. All patients had severe acquired aplastic anemia. Blood samples were obtained from patients who had received no prior therapy. Source material: sorted CD4+, CD8+, or CD8+CD57+ T cells (not recorded which) from PBMCs. The TCR sequence derives from a human donor with aplastic anemia. The chain carries TRBV12-3 or TRBV12-4 and TRBJ1-2, with TRBD1 identical over 11 bases. The CDR3 reads CASSTGQGANYGYTF. DNA for the CDR3: TGTGCCAGCAGTACCGGACAGGGGGCGAACTATGGCTACACCTTC.